A selection of T cell receptor beta chains follows, all from one sample in a study of breast tumors, draining lymph nodes, adjacent tissues. In TCRdb, the multiplex PCR reads were re-called with MiXCR into one record per CDR3 protein. The sample has 150,000 to 200,000 distinct CDR3 sequences, 25% to 40% seen once; the top ten hold more than 4%. Sequenced input: axillary lymph node tissue. The receptor set was obtained from a female donor with breast cancer. Some clones in this sample may be carry-over from other donors' samples. CDR3s include the opening cysteine and the closing phenylalanine or tryptophan. D genes are given only for firm matches. Rows give clone size only sometimes, using once, few, many, or a class for an expanded clone.

length,D,J,size,V,DNA,CDR3
17,TRBD2,TRBJ2-1,many,TRBV19,TGTGCCAGTAGTATAGGGTCCGGACTAGCTCCCCACAATGAGCAGTTCTTC,CASSIGSGLAPHNEQFF
18,TRBD1,TRBJ2-2,many,TRBV10-3,TGTGCCATCAGTGAGTCCGGGCTACAGGGGGCGGTGTCCGGGGAGCTGTTTTTT,CAISESGLQGAVSGELFF
13,-,TRBJ1-6,many,TRBV20-1,TGCAGTGCTAGAGATCAAGTGGGGTCACCCCTCCACTTT,CSARDQVGSPLHF
13,-,TRBJ2-3,many,TRBV11-3,TGTGCCAGCAGCCAGGGACTTAAGGATACGCAGTATTTT,CASSQGLKDTQYF
14,-,TRBJ2-1,-,TRBV6-2/TRBV6-3,TGTGCCAGCAGTTACGCGGGAAGGTACAATGAGCAGTTCTTC,CASSYAGRYNEQFF
14,TRBD1,TRBJ2-1,many,TRBV7-9,TGTGCCAGCAGACCCGGGACAGACTACAATGAGCAGTTCTTC,CASRPGTDYNEQFF
23,-,TRBJ2-5,-,TRBV5-6,-,CASSFYICSASGSRSGRPETQYF
16,TRBD2,TRBJ2-3,-,TRBV10-3,TGTGCCATCAGTGAGTCGGCGGCTAGCGGGGGCTATGAGCAGTATTTT,CAISESAASGGYEQYF
17,-,TRBJ2-1,once,TRBV5-5,TGTGCCAGCAGCCCAGCATCTAGGGCCCGGATTGGCAATGAGCAGTTCTTC,CASSPASRARIGNEQFF
14,-,TRBJ2-3,many,TRBV12-3/TRBV12-4,TGTGCCAGCAGCCCCGCAGGGGCCTCGGATACGCAGTATTTT,CASSPAGASDTQYF
14,-,TRBJ1-4,many,TRBV19,TGTGCCAGTAGTACCCGGGGGAGGCATGAAAAACTGTTTTTT,CASSTRGRHEKLFF
15,TRBD1,TRBJ1-1,-,TRBV7-2,TGTGCCAGCAGCCCCCCAGGGGGCGGGAACACTGAAGCTTTCTTT,CASSPPGGGNTEAFF
13,TRBD2,TRBJ2-7,-,TRBV29-1,TGCAGCGTACTCCTAGCGGGGGGTAACGAGCAGTGCTTC,CSVLLAGGNEQCF
12,-,TRBJ1-2,many,TRBV19,TGTGCCAGTAGCCGACAGGTCTATGGCTACACCTTC,CASSRQVYGYTF
14,-,TRBJ1-4,many,TRBV7-2,TGTGCCAGCAGCTTAGTGGGTGACAAGGGTCGGGTGTTTTTT,CASSLVGDKGRVFF
15,TRBD1,TRBJ1-6,-,TRBV7-8,TGTGCCACCAGCAGTATAAGGGGGCGGAGTTCTTCCCTCCACTTT,CATSSIRGRSSSLHF
12,-,TRBJ2-7,many,TRBV11-2,TGTGCCAGCAGCCAGAATTCCTACGAGCAGTACTTC,CASSQNSYEQYF
17,TRBD1,TRBJ2-1,-,TRBV11-1,TGTGCCAGCAGCTTAGGGGGGGGGACAGGGGCCTACAATGAGCAGTTCTTC,CASSLGGGTGAYNEQFF
11,-,TRBJ1-3,many,TRBV3-1,TGTGCCAGCAGCTCGGACATTACCATATATTTT,CASSSDITIYF
15,-,TRBJ1-4,many,TRBV2,TGTGCCAGCAGCCCCACAGGTGCAACTAATGAAAAACTGTTTTTT,CASSPTGATNEKLFF
15,-,TRBJ1-6,once,TRBV7-2,TGTGCCAGCAGCTCGAGGCCCGGGATTAATTCACCCCTCCACTTT,CASSSRPGINSPLHF
16,TRBD2,TRBJ2-3,many,TRBV7-6,TGTGCCAGCAGCTGGGGACTAGCGGACAACACAGATACGCAGTATTTT,CASSWGLADNTDTQYF
14,-,TRBJ1-2,few,TRBV19,TGTGCCAGTAGGGACTTAACCTCTAACTATGGCTACACCTTC,CASRDLTSNYGYTF
17,TRBD1,TRBJ1-6,many,TRBV18,TGTGCCAGCTCATCGGGACAGGGGGGGACCAGGAATTCACCCCTCCACTTT,CASSSGQGGTRNSPLHF
14,TRBD1,TRBJ1-1,-,TRBV20-1,TGCAGTGCTCGGGACAGAAGAAGGGACACTGAAGCTTTCTTT,CSARDRRRDTEAFF
15,TRBD1,TRBJ2-7,many,TRBV11-2,TGTGCCAGCAGATCTCCGGGACAGCCCTCCTACGAGCAGTACTTC,CASRSPGQPSYEQYF
15,-,TRBJ1-2,-,TRBV28,TGTGCCAGCAGTTTAAATTGGAGGTGGGGGGATGGCTGCACCTTC,CASSLNWRWGDGCTF
16,-,TRBJ1-6,many,TRBV18,TGTGCCAGCTCACCCACGACAAATAGTGGCAATTCACCCCTCCACTTT,CASSPTTNSGNSPLHF
16,-,TRBJ1-5,many,TRBV11-3,TGTGCCAGCAGCTCCAGGGTACCCGGGAGCAATCAGCCCCAGCATTTT,CASSSRVPGSNQPQHF
13,-,TRBJ2-3,-,TRBV20-1,TGCAGTGCCAGTAAGCCTGGAACAGATACGCAGTATTTT,CSASKPGTDTQYF
13,-,TRBJ1-6,few,TRBV6-1,TGTGCCAGCAGGCACGGTGCCGATTCACCCCTCCACTTT,CASRHGADSPLHF
16,-,TRBJ2-2,many,TRBV4-1,TGCGCCAGCAGCCCCCTCTTCGGACTCACCACCGGGGAGCTGTTTTTT,CASSPLFGLTTGELFF